This T cell receptor (beta chain) was profiled in a study of OX40 agonist ivuxolimab in advanced cancers. Germline V gene data show CDR1 as SGHVS and CDR2 as FQNEAQ. Trimming took 1 base from V and 6 from J, leaving 13 bases between them. The CDR3 totals 15 residues. Any history of autoimmune disease or systemic immunosuppression disqualified patients. The method was immunoSEQ multiplex PCR; TCRdb's version includes in-frame clones alone and lacks a portion of them. The sample has tens of thousands of clones; about 88% are singletons. Source: CD4+ or CD8+ T cells sorted from blood, taken in a trial of the OX40 agonist ivuxolimab. The TCR originated in an adult with an advanced solid tumor such as melanoma, head and neck, liver or kidney cancer. The V call is TRBV7-8, the J call TRBJ2-1, with D tentatively TRBD1 or TRBD2 (5 bases each). CDR3 residues: CASSLGGGSGNEQFF. CDR3 DNA: TGTGCCAGCAGCTTAGGGGGCGGCAGCGGCAATGAGCAGTTCTTC. The full variable domain, completed using reference TRBV7-8 and TRBJ2-1, is GAGVSQSPRYKVAKRGQDVALRCDPISGHVSLFWYQQALGQGPEFLTYFQNEAQLDKSGLPSDRFFAERPEGSVSTLKIQRTQQEDSAVYLCASSLGGGSGNEQFFGPGTRLTVL.